Included here is one TCR beta chain sequence, with context. Its antigen is currently unknown. Libraries were prepared by immunoSEQ multiplex PCR; TCRdb keeps only in-frame clonotypes and omits some of them. Of over 110,000 clones detected, roughly 92% appear once; the ten largest clones hold less than 9.5%. The study pooled second doses at about 4 or about 12 weeks. The entry originates in a study of T cell responses to AZD1222 COVID-19 vaccine. Study outcomes and limitations: Recipients of AZD1222 seropositive at baseline numbered only five or six.

The germline V gene has CDR1 LNHDA and CDR2 SQIVND (reference sequence). CDR3 size: 14 residues. Between the trimmed V and J ends, which lost 10 bases and 7 bases, there was a span of 20 bases. The chain links TRBV19 to TRBJ2-1, with D tentatively TRBD1 (5 bases). Specimen: peripheral blood, collected 28 days after the second AZD1222 dose. The sequence came from an adult who received the AZD1222 COVID-19 vaccine. The CDR3 sequence is CATRQGRYRNEQFF. In DNA, the CDR3 is TGTGCCACCCGGCAGGGCAGGTATAGGAATGAGCAGTTCTTC.